The 8 T cell receptor beta chains listed next were all sequenced from one sample in a study of shared clonotypes between healthy human individuals. Here immunoSEQ multiplex PCR was the method, and the copy in TCRdb shows in-frame clones only, minus some. The sample has 2 million to 2.5 million clones, approximately 93% seen once. Sequenced sample: naive CD4+ T cells from PBMCs. Subset specified: CD45RA+ positively selected. Receptors were obtained from a young man in good health. Some clones in this sample may be carry-over from other donors' samples.

J is TRBJ2-7 and V is TRBV6-1; 9 nucleotides line up with TRBD2. Germline lookup yields CDR1 MNHNS and CDR2 SASEGT. The CDR3 length is 14 residues. The V segment lost 7 bases and the J segment 5 bases; nucleotides outside the gene matches: 9. The CDR3 sequence is CASTRGGGDHEQYF. CDR3 DNA: TGTGCCAGCACCCGGGGCGGGGGGGATCACGAGCAGTACTTC.

The chain recombines TRBV6-5 with TRBJ2-1; TRBD2 matches 7 bases. CDR1 MNHEY and CDR2 SVGAGI come from the germline V gene. The CDR3 has 15 residues. The V segment lost 4 bases and the J segment 3 bases; nucleotides outside the gene matches: 6. The CDR3 sequence: CASSSRLADYNEQFF. The CDR3 region has the DNA TGTGCCAGCAGTTCGAGACTAGCAGACTACAATGAGCAGTTCTTC.

This sequence joins TRBV5-1 and TRBJ2-5; no reliable D call. Germline CDR1 and CDR2: SGHRS and YFSETQ. Trimming shortened V by 0 bases and J by 5 bases, and 8 bases separated the two germline ends. CDR3 size: 13 residues. The CDR3 here is CASSLAETETQYF. The CDR3 region has the DNA TGCGCCAGCAGCTTGGCCGAGACGGAGACCCAGTACTTC.

The V and J genes are TRBV27 and TRBJ2-7; TRBD2 agrees at 9 bases. CDR1 and CDR2 from the germline V gene are MNHEY and SMNVEV (reference sequence). This CDR3 is 15 amino acids long. V lost 1 base to trimming and J lost 1 base; unmatched junction nucleotides: 2. The CDR3 DNA follows: TGTGCCAGCAGTTTATTGGGACTAGCATCCTACGAGCAGTACTTC. Translation: CASSLLGLASYEQYF.

The chain couples TRBV28 to TRBJ2-3; D might be TRBD1 (6 bases). V lost 5 bases and J 6 bases, leaving 9 bases between the germline ends. The germline gives CDR1 MDHEN, CDR2 SYDVKM. The CDR3 runs 12 residues. The CDR3 region is CASSRGWDTQYF. The DNA for the CDR3 is TGTGCCAGCAGTAGGGGGTGGGATACGCAGTATTTT.

The chain couples TRBV6-5 to TRBJ2-4; D is tentatively TRBD1 or TRBD2 (5 bases each). The V gene's germline CDR1 is MNHEY and CDR2 SVGAGI. V was trimmed by 0 bases and J by 8 bases, leaving 14 bases between them. The CDR3 covers 15 residues. CDR3: CASSYSGARADIQYF. Here the CDR3 DNA reads TGTGCCAGCAGTTACTCCGGGGCCCGGGCGGACATTCAGTACTTC.

The V call is TRBV7-9, the J call TRBJ1-1; perhaps TRBD1 as D (6 bases). This CDR3 has 14 residues. V lost 3 bases, J lost 3 bases, and 11 bases lay in between. CDR1 is SEHNR and CDR2 is FQNEAQ in the germline V gene (reference sequence). CDR3 region: CASSLWGQDTEAFF. For the CDR3, the DNA is TGTGCCAGCAGCTTGTGGGGGCAGGACACTGAAGCTTTCTTT.

The chain uses TRBV7-6 and TRBJ2-1; TRBD2 aligns across 9 bases. V lost 4 bases, J lost 8 bases, and 9 bases stayed unmatched. This CDR3 comprises 15 residues. Looked up from germline, CDR1 is SGHVS and CDR2 is FNYEAQ. The CDR3: CASSSLAGTWHEQFF. The CDR3 DNA reads as TGTGCCAGCAGCTCGCTAGCGGGAACCTGGCATGAGCAGTTCTTC.